Given below is one T cell receptor (beta chain) in context. This CDR3 comprises 18 residues. CDR1 is SGHRS and CDR2 is YFSETQ in the germline V gene. These data originate in a study of CXCR3-negative and CXCR3-positive naive CD8 T cells. In preparing the TRB cDNA libraries, 5' RACE with UMI labels was used. TCRdb reanalyzed the 5' RACE reads, giving one entry per CDR3 protein sequence and no DNA. This repertoire includes 100,000 to 150,000 distinct CDR3 sequences. Cells that were CD45RO-CCR7+CD27+CD95- constituted naive CD8+ T cells. Material: naive CXCR3- CD8+ T cells from blood. Indicated subset: CD45RO-CCR7+CD27+CD95- naive CD8+ T cells lacking CXCR3 (TNR3-). The chain has TRBV5-1 and TRBJ2-7; TCRdb returns TRBD1, unconfirmable since there is no DNA. The receptor was isolated from a human donor in good health. Some clones in this sample may be carry-over from other donors' samples. CDR3: CASSLAPRTGVNSYEQYF. Filled out from reference TRBV5-1 and TRBJ2-7, the complete variable domain reads KAGVTQTPRYLIKTRGQQVTLSCSPISGHRSVSWYQQTPGQGLQFLFEYFSETQRNKGNFPGRFSGRQFSNSRSEMNVSTLELGDSALYLCASSLAPRTGVNSYEQYFGPGTRLTVT.